The rows below give T cell receptor beta chains drawn from one sample of a study of T cell responses to AZD1222 COVID-19 vaccine. Here immunoSEQ multiplex PCR was the method, and the copy in TCRdb shows in-frame clones only, minus some. The table shows about 140,000 clones, with about 92% occurring only once. The sample in question was peripheral blood, obtained after recovery from COVID-19. The receptors stem from an adult who had recovered from COVID-19. Both conserved end residues are part of each CDR3. Fields, in order: V gene, D gene, J gene, clone size, CDR3 DNA, CDR3 protein. The D gene is left open where the match is weak. Size is stated for part of the rows, as once, few or many counts, or as a class when the clone is expanded.

v_call: TRBV30
d_call: -
j_call: TRBJ2-5
clone_size: many
cdr3_nt: TGTGCCTGGAAAGAGCGAGAGAGGGAGACCCAGTACTTC
cdr3_aa: CAWKERERETQYF

v_call: TRBV4-1
d_call: TRBD1
j_call: TRBJ2-2
clone_size: -
cdr3_nt: TGCGCCAGCAGCCATGGAAAGATCGGGACAGGGTTGAACACCGGGGAGCTGTTTTTT
cdr3_aa: CASSHGKIGTGLNTGELFF

v_call: TRBV9
d_call: -
j_call: TRBJ2-5
clone_size: -
cdr3_nt: TGTGCCAGCAGCGCCACAGGGGGGGAAGAGACCCAGTACTTC
cdr3_aa: CASSATGGEETQYF

v_call: TRBV18
d_call: -
j_call: TRBJ1-5
clone_size: -
cdr3_nt: TGTGCCAGCTCGGGGGGCAACAGCAATCAGCCCCAGCATTTT
cdr3_aa: CASSGGNSNQPQHF

v_call: TRBV2
d_call: TRBD2
j_call: TRBJ2-7
clone_size: -
cdr3_nt: TGTGCCTCCAGACTAGCGGTTAGCTCCTACGAGCAGTACTTC
cdr3_aa: CASRLAVSSYEQYF

v_call: TRBV3-1/TRBV3-2
d_call: TRBD1
j_call: TRBJ1-1
clone_size: -
cdr3_nt: TGTGCCAGCAGCGGACAGGGGCCGAACACTGAAGCTTTCTTT
cdr3_aa: CASSGQGPNTEAFF

v_call: TRBV18
d_call: -
j_call: TRBJ2-1
clone_size: few
cdr3_nt: TGTGCCAGCTCACCACCAGTCAACTCCCTCTCCTACAATGAGCAGTTCTTC
cdr3_aa: CASSPPVNSLSYNEQFF

v_call: TRBV9
d_call: -
j_call: TRBJ2-3
clone_size: -
cdr3_nt: TGTGCCAGCAGCTACCGGGGCCTCACAGATACGCAGTATTTT
cdr3_aa: CASSYRGLTDTQYF

v_call: TRBV5-1
d_call: TRBD1
j_call: TRBJ2-5
clone_size: -
cdr3_nt: TGCGCCAGCAGCCCTGGAGGCCCAGGGGGCGGAGAGACCCAGTACTTC
cdr3_aa: CASSPGGPGGGETQYF

v_call: TRBV11-2
d_call: TRBD2
j_call: TRBJ2-4
clone_size: -
cdr3_nt: TGTGCCACCTCGGGAGGGACCATTCAGTACTTC
cdr3_aa: CATSGGTIQYF

v_call: TRBV9
d_call: -
j_call: TRBJ1-3
clone_size: -
cdr3_nt: TGTGCCAGCAGCGTAGAGGACAGTGGAAACACCATATATTTT
cdr3_aa: CASSVEDSGNTIYF

v_call: TRBV19
d_call: TRBD1
j_call: TRBJ1-1
clone_size: -
cdr3_nt: TGTGCCAGTAGTCCGGAGGGGACAGGGATGGGCACTGAAGCTTTCTTT
cdr3_aa: CASSPEGTGMGTEAFF

v_call: TRBV6-5
d_call: -
j_call: TRBJ1-4
clone_size: -
cdr3_nt: TGTGCCAGCAGTCTGGACAGCTATAATGAAAAACTGTTTTTT
cdr3_aa: CASSLDSYNEKLFF

v_call: TRBV7-9
d_call: TRBD2
j_call: TRBJ2-7
clone_size: -
cdr3_nt: TGTGCCAGCAGCTTTCGACTAGCCCCCTTCCAGCAGTACTTC
cdr3_aa: CASSFRLAPFQQYF

v_call: TRBV5-1
d_call: -
j_call: TRBJ1-1
clone_size: -
cdr3_nt: TGCGCCAGCAGCTTGGAAGCACGGAACACTGAAGCTTTCTTT
cdr3_aa: CASSLEARNTEAFF

v_call: TRBV27
d_call: -
j_call: TRBJ1-6
clone_size: once
cdr3_nt: TGTGCCAGCCAACCCCGGGGGTTTAATTCACCCCTCCACTTT
cdr3_aa: CASQPRGFNSPLHF

v_call: TRBV7-8
d_call: -
j_call: TRBJ1-5
clone_size: -
cdr3_nt: TGTGCCAGCAGCTTAGTCGGGACCTATAGCAATCAGCCCCAGCATTTT
cdr3_aa: CASSLVGTYSNQPQHF

v_call: TRBV10-3
d_call: -
j_call: TRBJ1-2
clone_size: -
cdr3_nt: TGTGCCATCAGTGAGTTATTTACAGGATCTGATGGCTACACCTTC
cdr3_aa: CAISELFTGSDGYTF

v_call: TRBV6-5
d_call: TRBD2
j_call: TRBJ2-1
clone_size: once
cdr3_nt: TGTGCCAGCAGCCAACTAGCGGGAGGGAACAATGAGCAGTTCTTC
cdr3_aa: CASSQLAGGNNEQFF

v_call: TRBV28
d_call: -
j_call: TRBJ2-7
clone_size: -
cdr3_nt: TGTGCCAGCAGTTTACCGGGCGGGACGGGCTACGAGCAGTACTTC
cdr3_aa: CASSLPGGTGYEQYF

v_call: TRBV25-1
d_call: -
j_call: TRBJ2-5
clone_size: -
cdr3_nt: TGTGCCAGCAGTGAATGGGTCGTCTCCAGGAGAGGAGAGACCCAGTACTTC
cdr3_aa: CASSEWVVSRRGETQYF

v_call: TRBV11-2
d_call: -
j_call: TRBJ1-1
clone_size: -
cdr3_nt: TGTGCCAGCAGAAACCTAGGGGCAGGGAAAGCTTTCTTT
cdr3_aa: CASRNLGAGKAFF

v_call: TRBV2
d_call: TRBD2
j_call: TRBJ2-2
clone_size: -
cdr3_nt: TGTGCCAGCAGTGAAGGGGGCGGGAGGTCAATCGCCGGGGAGCTGTTTTTT
cdr3_aa: CASSEGGGRSIAGELFF

v_call: TRBV13
d_call: TRBD1
j_call: TRBJ2-2
clone_size: -
cdr3_nt: TGTGCCAGCAGGGAGGACAGGTGGGACACCGGGGAGCTGTTTTTT
cdr3_aa: CASREDRWDTGELFF

v_call: TRBV27
d_call: -
j_call: TRBJ2-5
clone_size: -
cdr3_nt: TGTGCCAGCAGTTTAAGTCGCGAGACCCAGTACTTC
cdr3_aa: CASSLSRETQYF

v_call: TRBV5-5
d_call: -
j_call: TRBJ2-1
clone_size: -
cdr3_nt: TGTGCCAGCAGCTTTACAGGGAACCGCAATGAGCAGTTCTTC
cdr3_aa: CASSFTGNRNEQFF

v_call: TRBV27
d_call: -
j_call: TRBJ2-3
clone_size: few
cdr3_nt: TGTGCCAGCAGTCCGGGTGGAGGTCTAGATACGCAGTATTTT
cdr3_aa: CASSPGGGLDTQYF

v_call: TRBV28
d_call: -
j_call: TRBJ2-3
clone_size: -
cdr3_nt: TGTGCCAGCAGTTTAGGCGGGGTCACAGATACGCAGTATTTT
cdr3_aa: CASSLGGVTDTQYF

v_call: TRBV6-1
d_call: -
j_call: TRBJ2-6
clone_size: medium-sized
cdr3_nt: TGTGCCAGCAGTGAAGCGCAGGGTGACGGGGCCAACGTCCTGACTTTC
cdr3_aa: CASSEAQGDGANVLTF

v_call: TRBV5-1
d_call: -
j_call: TRBJ1-3
clone_size: -
cdr3_nt: TGCGCCAGCAGCTTGCGCTTCTCGACAGGTCCTACTGGAAACACCATATATTTT
cdr3_aa: CASSLRFSTGPTGNTIYF

v_call: TRBV29-1
d_call: -
j_call: TRBJ1-5
clone_size: -
cdr3_nt: TGCAGCGTTGAAATAGGTTGGGATCAGCCCCAGCATTTT
cdr3_aa: CSVEIGWDQPQHF

v_call: TRBV18
d_call: -
j_call: TRBJ2-7
clone_size: -
cdr3_nt: TGTGCCAGCTCACCACCGACCAAGCCGGGACTGCTCCCGAACGAGCAGTACTTC
cdr3_aa: CASSPPTKPGLLPNEQYF

v_call: TRBV28
d_call: TRBD2
j_call: TRBJ2-7
clone_size: -
cdr3_nt: TGTGCCAGCAGTTTACAAGCGGGAGGTTTGTCCTACGAGCAGTACTTC
cdr3_aa: CASSLQAGGLSYEQYF

v_call: TRBV28
d_call: -
j_call: TRBJ2-3
clone_size: -
cdr3_nt: TGTGCCAGCAGCAACATTTATACACAGGTGACAGATACGCAGTATTTT
cdr3_aa: CASSNIYTQVTDTQYF

v_call: TRBV5-4
d_call: -
j_call: TRBJ2-3
clone_size: once
cdr3_nt: TGTGCCAGCAGCTTGGGGTTTAGGACAAGCACAGATACGCAGTATTTT
cdr3_aa: CASSLGFRTSTDTQYF

v_call: TRBV29-1
d_call: TRBD1
j_call: TRBJ1-1
clone_size: -
cdr3_nt: TGCAGCGTTGACAAGGGGGCAGGCATGAACACTGAAGCTTTCTTT
cdr3_aa: CSVDKGAGMNTEAFF

v_call: TRBV7-2
d_call: -
j_call: TRBJ2-1
clone_size: -
cdr3_nt: TGTGCCAGCAGCTTGTGGGTCCGGGAGCAGTTCTTC
cdr3_aa: CASSLWVREQFF

v_call: TRBV6-6
d_call: TRBD2
j_call: TRBJ2-1
clone_size: -
cdr3_nt: TGTGCCAGCAGTCGGCCCAGCATGGCGGGAGTCCCTATCCCCAATGAGCAGTTCTTC
cdr3_aa: CASSRPSMAGVPIPNEQFF

v_call: TRBV7-2
d_call: TRBD2
j_call: TRBJ2-7
clone_size: -
cdr3_nt: TGTGCCAGCAGCTTAGCTGGACTAGTCGGGGAGCAGTACTTC
cdr3_aa: CASSLAGLVGEQYF

v_call: TRBV15
d_call: TRBD2
j_call: TRBJ2-7
clone_size: -
cdr3_nt: TGTGCCACCAGCGACCTAGCGGAGAGGAGCTCCTACGAGCAGTACTTC
cdr3_aa: CATSDLAERSSYEQYF

v_call: TRBV10-3
d_call: -
j_call: TRBJ2-7
clone_size: -
cdr3_nt: TGTGCCATCAGTGAGTCGGGTATCAACTCCTACGAGCAGTACTTC
cdr3_aa: CAISESGINSYEQYF

v_call: TRBV7-2
d_call: -
j_call: TRBJ2-2
clone_size: -
cdr3_nt: TGTGCCAGCAGCAAGAGCAACACCGGGGAGCTGTTTTTT
cdr3_aa: CASSKSNTGELFF

v_call: TRBV27
d_call: -
j_call: TRBJ2-1
clone_size: -
cdr3_nt: TGTGCCAGCAGTCGCCCCCCGAGGAATGAGCAGTTCTTC
cdr3_aa: CASSRPPRNEQFF

v_call: TRBV5-1
d_call: TRBD1
j_call: TRBJ1-6
clone_size: -
cdr3_nt: TGCGCCAGCAGTCAGGACAGGGGGACTTCACCCCTCCACTTT
cdr3_aa: CASSQDRGTSPLHF

v_call: TRBV7-9
d_call: -
j_call: TRBJ1-5
clone_size: once
cdr3_nt: TGTGCCAGCAGCTTAGCTGGTCAGCCCCAGCATTTT
cdr3_aa: CASSLAGQPQHF

v_call: TRBV9
d_call: -
j_call: TRBJ2-1
clone_size: -
cdr3_nt: TGTGCCAGCAGCGTTAGAGGACAGGAGGGGAATGAGCAGTTCTTC
cdr3_aa: CASSVRGQEGNEQFF

v_call: TRBV19
d_call: TRBD1
j_call: TRBJ1-5
clone_size: -
cdr3_nt: TGTGCCAGTAGTAATTCCGGACAGGGCGCGACTCAGCCCCAGCATTTT
cdr3_aa: CASSNSGQGATQPQHF